The rows below give T cell receptor beta chains drawn from one sample of a study of human T cells and chemical hapten exposure. MiXCR, run by TCRdb on the RACE reads, gives a single entry per CDR3 protein. Among more than 60,000 distinct CDR3 sequences, under 13% were seen once, and the ten largest hold around 6.8%. This sample comprised whole blood, obtained in connection with sensitization to the hapten diphenylcyclopropenone (DPC). The source is a woman between 45 and 60 years old with alopecia areata. Some clones in this sample may be carry-over from other donors' samples. Each CDR3 is given with its conserved first and last residue.

15	TRBV9	CASSVEDREGNIQYF
13	TRBV6-5	CASSSQAGTEAFF
18	TRBV19	CASSTFPTDRDPNQPQHF
12	TRBV29-1	CSGLLATDTQYF
15	TRBV7-9	CASTSGESSYNEQFF
12	TRBV6-4	CASSGPQGGYTF
13	TRBV29-1	CSVKTSGYNEQFF
17	TRBV5-6	CASSKLHRGLAKNIQYF
14	TRBV15	CATSRDLRAGELFF
14	TRBV20-1	CSASNSASYNEQFF
16	TRBV6-1	CASSEALPAGNYGYTF
14	TRBV5-8	CASSEVLAGETQYF
17	TRBV28	CASSSPRGLALTYEQYF
14	TRBV2	CASSEALSGETQYF
14	TRBV4-2	CASSQDGRTEKLFF
15	TRBV19	CASSDRDSGGETQYF
13	TRBV20-1	CSASRGAGNEQFF
13	TRBV12-3/TRBV12-4	CASCGLSYNEQFF
17	TRBV7-8	CASSLDVKGVNTGELFF
16	TRBV15	CATSRDSLAGGDEQFF
12	TRBV20-1	CSARMGQETQYF
13	TRBV10-2	CASRRQVAEEAFF
16	TRBV5-5	CASSLDPTLRNYGYTF
14	TRBV10-1	CASSESEGPDTQYF
16	TRBV12-3/TRBV12-4	CASSGTSGSNAYEQYF
14	TRBV12-3/TRBV12-4	CASSWTSGYNEQFF
17	TRBV3-1	CASSQDYGGRAGDEQFF
14	TRBV5-1	CASSGTGRSTEAFF
13	TRBV27	CASSRGLTETQYF
14	TRBV29-1	CSVVASSGSYEQYF
15	TRBV5-4	CASSPGGPSVYEQYF
12	TRBV10-2	CASSHNKVEQYF
19	TRBV29-1	CSVRGLLSGQGLMAYEQYF
15	TRBV7-7	CASSPALGGVGELFF
10	TRBV6-6	CASSRGELFF
16	TRBV3-1	CASSQGRAGGDNEQFF
15	TRBV5-5	CASSLANALGGELFF
15	TRBV19	CASNDPGTFRDEQFF
15	TRBV5-5	CASRGAQQTTDTQYF
15	TRBV20-1	CSASAGTANQETQYF
15	TRBV20-1	CSARDGATNTGELFF